Detailed here is one T cell receptor (beta chain). This entry belongs to a study of T cell changes during pregnancy in multiple sclerosis. Repertoires were generated with immunoSEQ multiplex PCR, while TCRdb's copy carries only in-frame clones and drops some. The sample holds 75,000 to 95,000 clones, 70% to 90% seen once. Specimen: peripheral blood, collected in the first trimester of pregnancy. This TCR derives from a female donor in good health, enrolled as a control in a pregnancy study.

The CDR3 DNA sequence: TGTGCCAGCAGCTTAGGACTAGCAGAGTCCTACGAGCAGTACTTC. This translates into CASSLGLAESYEQYF. The rearrangement links TRBV7-2 to TRBJ2-7; 7 nucleotides match TRBD2. V shed 1 base, J shed 1 base, and the junction held 4 bases outside the gene matches. This CDR3 is built from 15 residues. Germline loops: CDR1 SGHTA, CDR2 FQGNSA.